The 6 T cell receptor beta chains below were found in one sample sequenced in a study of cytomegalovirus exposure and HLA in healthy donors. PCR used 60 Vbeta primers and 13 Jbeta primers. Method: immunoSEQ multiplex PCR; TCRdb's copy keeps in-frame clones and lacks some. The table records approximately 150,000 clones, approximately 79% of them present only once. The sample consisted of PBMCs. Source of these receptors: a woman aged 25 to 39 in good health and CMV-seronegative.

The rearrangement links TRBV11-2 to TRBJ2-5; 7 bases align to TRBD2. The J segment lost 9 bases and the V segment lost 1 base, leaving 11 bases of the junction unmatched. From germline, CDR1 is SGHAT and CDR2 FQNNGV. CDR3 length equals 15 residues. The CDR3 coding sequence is TGTGCCAGCAGCTTAGTGAGGGACGGAGGGAGGGCCCAGTACTTC. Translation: CASSLVRDGGRAQYF.

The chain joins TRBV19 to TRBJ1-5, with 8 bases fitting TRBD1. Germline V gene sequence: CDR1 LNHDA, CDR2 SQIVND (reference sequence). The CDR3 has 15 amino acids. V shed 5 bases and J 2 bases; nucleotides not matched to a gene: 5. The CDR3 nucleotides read TGTGCCAGTAGTCCCCAGGGGGCGGGCAATCAGCCCCAGCATTTT. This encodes CASSPQGAGNQPQHF.

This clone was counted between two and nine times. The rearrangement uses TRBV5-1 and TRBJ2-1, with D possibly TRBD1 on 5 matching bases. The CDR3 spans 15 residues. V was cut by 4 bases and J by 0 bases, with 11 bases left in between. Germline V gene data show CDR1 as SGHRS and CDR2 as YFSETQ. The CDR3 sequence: CASSLTGSSYNEQFF. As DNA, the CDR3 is TGCGCCAGCAGCCTTACAGGTAGCTCCTACAATGAGCAGTTCTTC.

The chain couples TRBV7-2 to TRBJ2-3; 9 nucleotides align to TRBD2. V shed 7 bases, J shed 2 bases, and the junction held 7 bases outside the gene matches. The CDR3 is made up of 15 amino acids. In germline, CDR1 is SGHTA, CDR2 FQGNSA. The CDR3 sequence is CASTYLAGTTDTQYF. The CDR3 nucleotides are TGTGCCAGCACCTATCTAGCGGGAACCACAGATACGCAGTATTTT. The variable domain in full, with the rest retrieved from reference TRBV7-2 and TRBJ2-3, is GAGVSQSPSNKVTEKGKDVELRCDPISGHTALYWYRQSLGQGLEFLIYFQGNSAPDKSGLPSDRFSAERTGGSVSTLTIQRTQQEDSAVYLCASTYLAGTTDTQYFGPGTRLTVL.

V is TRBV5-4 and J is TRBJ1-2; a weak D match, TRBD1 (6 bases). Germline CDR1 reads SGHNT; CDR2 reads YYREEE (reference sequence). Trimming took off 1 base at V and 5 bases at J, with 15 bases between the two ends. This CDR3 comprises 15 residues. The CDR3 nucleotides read TGTGCCAGCAGCTTGATAGCCAAGGGGGATTATGGCTACACCTTC. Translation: CASSLIAKGDYGYTF.

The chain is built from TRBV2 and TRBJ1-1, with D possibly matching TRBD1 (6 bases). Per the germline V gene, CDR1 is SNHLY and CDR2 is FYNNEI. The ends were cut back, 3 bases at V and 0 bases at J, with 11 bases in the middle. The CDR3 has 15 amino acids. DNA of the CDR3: TGTGCCAGCAGTGATTGGGGGCGCGTGAACACTGAAGCTTTCTTT. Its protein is CASSDWGRVNTEAFF.